The 15 T cell receptor beta chains listed next were all sequenced from one sample in a study of T cell responses to AZD1222 COVID-19 vaccine. Clones were read by immunoSEQ multiplex PCR, and TCRdb kept only the in-frame ones, dropping some. This sample carries 45,000 to 70,000 clones, 89% of them seen once, and the ten largest clones take 14%. The sequencing used peripheral blood, collected 28 days after the second AZD1222 dose. Receptor source: an adult who received the AZD1222 COVID-19 vaccine.

This chain links TRBV5-8 with TRBJ2-1, with 8 bases matching TRBD2. CDR1 is SGHTS, CDR2 YDEGEE, per germline. V gave up 2 bases and J gave up 11 bases; unmatched junction bases: 3. The CDR3 sequence is 12 residues long. CDR3 in DNA: TGTGCCAGCAGCTTTAGGACTAGCAAGCAGTTCTTC. It yields the protein CASSFRTSKQFF.

J is TRBJ2-2 and V is TRBV7-6, with 7 bases aligning to TRBD2. The germline gives CDR1 SGHVS, CDR2 FNYEAQ. The CDR3 totals 16 residues. V trimming: 3 bases; J trimming: 1 base; junction bases outside the gene matches: 5. The CDR3 sequence: CASSLRASGNTGELFF. The CDR3 DNA follows: TGTGCCAGCAGCTTGCGGGCTAGCGGGAACACCGGGGAGCTGTTTTTT.

This chain joins TRBV19 and TRBJ1-1; D perhaps matches TRBD1 (6 bases). CDR3 length: 14 residues. Trimming took 9 bases from V and 3 from J, leaving 17 bases between them. Germline CDR1 and CDR2: LNHDA and SQIVND (reference sequence). The CDR3 sequence: CASFTGLFDTEAFF. The CDR3 nucleotides read TGTGCCAGCTTCACAGGGTTGTTTGACACTGAAGCTTTCTTT.

The chain recombines TRBV6-4 with TRBJ2-2; weak D call: TRBD2 (6 bases). In germline, CDR1 is MRHNA, CDR2 SNTAGT. Deletions cut 2 bases from V and 6 bases from J, with 16 bases between. The CDR3 is 16 amino acids. DNA for the CDR3: TGTGCCAGCAGTGACCAGCCTAACGGAGGGGCCGGGGAGCTGTTTTTT. This gives the protein CASSDQPNGGAGELFF.

The chain has TRBV30 and TRBJ1-2; tentatively, D is TRBD1 (6 bases). CDR1 is GTSNPN, CDR2 SVGIG, per germline (reference sequence). Trimming took 3 bases from V and 4 from J, leaving 24 bases between them. CDR3 length: 17 residues. The CDR3 sequence: CAWSGRDTQRLSYGYTF. In nucleotides, the CDR3 is TGTGCCTGGAGCGGCCGGGACACCCAAAGGCTCAGCTATGGCTACACCTTC.

The V and J genes are TRBV5-4 and TRBJ2-3; possible D gene TRBD1, 5 bases. Trimming stripped 3 bases from V and 1 base from J, with 15 bases between. CDR3 length equals 16 residues. Germline CDR1 and CDR2: SGHNT and YYREEE (reference sequence). The chain's CDR3 is CASSWGSASGTDTQYF. CDR3 in DNA: TGTGCCAGCAGCTGGGGCAGTGCGAGCGGCACAGATACGCAGTATTTT.

This sequence joins TRBV7-9 and TRBJ1-4; maybe TRBD1 (5 bases). Germline V CDR1 and CDR2: SEHNR, FQNEAQ (reference sequence). Trimming took 5 bases from V and 5 from J, leaving 9 bases between them. This CDR3 is 13 amino acids long. The CDR3: CASSERDNEKLFF. In DNA, the CDR3 is TGTGCCAGCAGCGAGAGGGACAATGAAAAACTGTTTTTT.

Here the CDR3 reads CASSAVRKETQYF. CDR3 nucleotides: TGTGCCAGCAGCGCCGTCAGGAAAGAGACCCAGTACTTC. This rearrangement joins TRBV11-1 to TRBJ2-5; D is unresolved. Deletions cut 5 bases from V and 3 bases from J, with 10 bases between. Per germline, CDR1 SGHAT and CDR2 FQDESV (reference sequence). The CDR3 contains 13 residues.

The rearrangement joins TRBV11-3 to TRBJ2-2; D is unclear. CDR3 length equals 12 residues. Germline CDR1 SGHNT, CDR2 YENEEA. V was clipped by 5 bases and J by 7 bases, with 8 bases between them. CDR3 in amino acids: CASSPGRGELFF. The CDR3 DNA sequence: TGTGCCAGCAGCCCCGGTCGCGGGGAGCTGTTTTTT.

J is TRBJ2-2 and V is TRBV2; D is ambiguous. The CDR3 covers 14 residues. The V end lost 6 bases, the J end lost 3 bases, and 11 bases lay between the germline ends. Germline V gene data show CDR1 as SNHLY and CDR2 as FYNNEI. CDR3 nucleotides: TGTGCCAGCAGGCAGACACTTCACACCGGGGAGCTGTTTTTT. Translated, it gives CASRQTLHTGELFF. The variable domain in full, completed from reference TRBV2 and TRBJ2-2, reads EPEVTQTPSHQVTQMGQEVILRCVPISNHLYFYWYRQILGQKVEFLVSFYNNEISEKSEIFDDQFSVERPDGSNFTLKIRSTKLEDSAMYFCASRQTLHTGELFFGEGSRLTVL.

This chain connects TRBV30 to TRBJ2-7; TRBD2 is a possible D gene (6 bases). In germline, CDR1 is GTSNPN, CDR2 SVGIG (reference sequence). V was cut by 2 bases and J by 6 bases, with 14 bases left in between. The CDR3 contains 13 residues. CDR3 protein: CAWSRLREAEQYF. CDR3 coding DNA: TGTGCCTGGAGTCGATTGCGGGAAGCCGAGCAGTACTTC.

The V call is TRBV6-5, the J call TRBJ2-7, with 7 bases lining up with TRBD1. The ends lost 5 bases at V and 7 bases at J; junction bases unmatched: 5. The CDR3 length is 12 residues. Germline V lookup: CDR1 MNHEY, CDR2 SVGAGI. The CDR3 nucleotides are TGTGCCAGCAGTCGAACAGGGGTTGAGCAGTACTTC. It codes for CASSRTGVEQYF.

This rearrangement joins TRBV11-2 to TRBJ2-1; TRBD1 might be the D (6 bases). This CDR3 has 16 amino acids. Trimming removed 5 bases at V and 0 bases at J, with 14 bases between. Per the germline V gene, CDR1 is SGHAT and CDR2 is FQNNGV. The DNA for the CDR3 is TGTGCCAGCAGCCCAATACAGGGCCTCTCCTACAATGAGCAGTTCTTC. Its translation is CASSPIQGLSYNEQFF.

The chain uses TRBV24-1 and TRBJ2-5, with no clear D. Deletions cut 2 bases from V and 5 bases from J, with 5 bases between. Germline V gene sequence: CDR1 KGHDR, CDR2 SFDVKD. The length of the CDR3 is 12 residues. CDR3: CATSDSAETQYF. The CDR3 nucleotides read TGTGCCACCAGTGATTCGGCGGAGACCCAGTACTTC.

The rearrangement links TRBV5-4 to TRBJ2-3; D ambiguous. Germline CDR1 and CDR2: SGHNT and YYREEE (reference sequence). The V end was cut by 0 bases, the J end by 5 bases, with 10 bases between. The length of the CDR3 is 14 residues. CDR3 nucleotide sequence: TGTGCCAGCAGCTTGGCCGGCAGTGGAGATACGCAGTATTTT. This sequence encodes CASSLAGSGDTQYF.